Sequencing of this T cell receptor beta chain was carried out in a study of sequential checkpoint blockade in melanoma. This clone was counted between two and nine times. The CDR3 sequence is 17 residues long. CDR1 is LNHDA and CDR2 is SQIVND in the germline V gene (reference sequence). Trimming removed 1 base from V and 0 bases from J, with 12 bases in between. TCRdb's copy holds only in-frame clones and misses some; the assay was immunoSEQ multiplex PCR. This table holds about 20,000 clones, around four fifths found once. Documented treatment: randomized to nivolumab then ipilimumab (arm A) or the reverse (arm B).

This clonotype was sampled from a human donor with melanoma. The sequenced sample was CD8+ T cells sorted from blood (inferred from file names), obtained from a patient given nivolumab and ipilimumab in sequence. The chain employs TRBV19 and TRBJ1-4; maybe TRBD1 (5 bases). As DNA, the CDR3 is TGTGCCAGTAGTATAGGATCGGGGGAAGCAACTAATGAAAAACTGTTTTTT. Translated, it gives CASSIGSGEATNEKLFF.